This TCR beta chain stems from a study of blood T cell repertoires in COVID-19. The repertoire was sequenced with immunoSEQ multiplex PCR; TCRdb's copy has only in-frame clones and lacks some. Altogether roughly 200,000 clones are present, around 80% being singletons, with the ten largest covering around 2.8%. The CDR3 contains 17 residues. The germline gives CDR1 LGHNA, CDR2 YSLEER. Trimming left V 0 bases short and J 5 bases short, with 20 bases between. This TCR came from a woman of 80 years or more with active or convalescent COVID-19. The specimen sequenced was peripheral blood. V and J are TRBV4-3 and TRBJ2-7; D is possibly TRBD1 (5 bases). The chain's CDR3 is CASSQDSFLGQVHEQYF. CDR3 coding DNA: TGCGCCAGCAGCCAAGATAGCTTTTTGGGGCAGGTACACGAGCAGTACTTC.